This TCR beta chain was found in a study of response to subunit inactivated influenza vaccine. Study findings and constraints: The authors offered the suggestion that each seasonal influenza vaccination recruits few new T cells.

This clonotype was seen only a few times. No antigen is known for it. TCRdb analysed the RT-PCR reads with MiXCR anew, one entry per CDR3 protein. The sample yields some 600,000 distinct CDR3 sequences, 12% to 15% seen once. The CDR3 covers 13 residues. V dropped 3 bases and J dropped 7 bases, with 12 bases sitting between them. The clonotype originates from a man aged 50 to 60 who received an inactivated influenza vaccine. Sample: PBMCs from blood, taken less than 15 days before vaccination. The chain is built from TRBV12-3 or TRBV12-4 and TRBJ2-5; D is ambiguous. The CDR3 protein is CASSLSGGVTQYF. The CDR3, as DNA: TGTGCCAGCAGTTTGTCTGGTGGGGTGACCCAGTACTTC.